One sample yielded the 12 T cell receptor beta chains listed below, sequenced in a study of control samples from healthy donors and cancer patients. TCRdb's copy holds only in-frame clones and misses some; the assay was immunoSEQ multiplex PCR. This sample has some 67,000 clones; about 90% occur once, and the top ten carry 2% to 2.5%. Sequencing was carried out using PBMCs. The receptors come from a woman in her forties or fifties with head and neck cancer.

V gene TRBV6-1 combines with J gene TRBJ2-2, with 8 bases identical to TRBD2. CDR3 length: 17 residues. The trim removed 4 bases at V and 1 base at J, leaving 8 bases unmatched. The germline V gene encodes CDR1 MNHNS and CDR2 SASEGT. CDR3 nucleotide sequence: TGTGCCAGCAGTGGACTGCGGGGGGACAAGAACACCGGGGAGCTGTTTTTT. Its protein product is CASSGLRGDKNTGELFF.

This clone was observed once. This chain connects TRBV19 to TRBJ1-1; D unclear. Looked up from germline, CDR1 is LNHDA and CDR2 is SQIVND (reference sequence). CDR3 length equals 13 residues. V was clipped by 1 base and J by 5 bases, with 8 bases between them. DNA of the CDR3: TGTGCCAGTAGTATAGGGGTCGGGACTGAAGCTTTCTTT. Translating it yields CASSIGVGTEAFF.

V usage is TRBV5-1 and J usage is TRBJ2-1; 11 bases fit TRBD2. The CDR3 length is 16 residues. From germline, CDR1 is SGHRS and CDR2 YFSETQ. V dropped 2 bases and J dropped 2; count of bases not matched to a gene: 3. CDR3 loop: CASSLIAGGPYNEQFF. For the CDR3, the DNA is TGCGCCAGCAGCTTAATAGCGGGGGGGCCCTACAATGAGCAGTTCTTC.

The V and J genes are TRBV12-3 or TRBV12-4 and TRBJ1-3; unclear D gene. V shed 7 bases and J shed 1 base, with 5 bases lying between them. The CDR3 is 12 residues long. CDR3 bases: TGTGCCAGCACCCCGTCTGGAAACACCATATATTTT. Protein product: CASTPSGNTIYF.

V and J are TRBV2 and TRBJ2-2; D gene uncertain. The CDR3 covers 13 residues. Germline CDR1 SNHLY, CDR2 FYNNEI. The ends were cut back, 7 bases at V and 2 bases at J, with 8 bases in the middle. The CDR3 DNA follows: TGTGCCAGCAACCAAGATAACACCGGGGAGCTGTTTTTT. Its protein product is CASNQDNTGELFF.

In DNA, the CDR3 is TGTGCCAGTAGTATAGCTCTAGGCGGGAATCAGCCCCAGCATTTT. It encodes CASSIALGGNQPQHF. This rearrangement joins TRBV19 to TRBJ1-5; no definite D call. This CDR3 region has 15 residues. From germline, CDR1 is LNHDA and CDR2 SQIVND (reference sequence). Trimming removed 1 base at V and 4 bases at J, with 11 bases between.

This rearrangement joins TRBV9 to TRBJ2-1, with 7 positions matching TRBD2. J was trimmed by 2 bases and V by 0 bases; bases with no gene match: 8. Per the germline V gene, CDR1 is SGDLS and CDR2 is YYNGEE. The CDR3 runs 17 residues. The CDR3 DNA reads TGTGCCAGCAGCGTAGAGCCCCTAAGCGGGGCCTACAATGAGCAGTTCTTC. Translated, it gives CASSVEPLSGAYNEQFF.

A few counts support this clone. This chain uses TRBV10-3 with TRBJ1-1; D not certain. V lost 6 bases and J lost 7, with 15 bases in between. CDR1 is ENHRY, CDR2 SYGVKD, per germline. CDR3 length: 13 residues. The CDR3 DNA reads TGTGCCATCAGGCCCCGGCGTAGTAGTGAAGCTTTCTTT. Protein sequence: CAIRPRRSSEAFF.

The chain recombines TRBV6-6 with TRBJ1-5, with D unclear. Between the trimmed V and J ends, which lost 4 bases and 1 base, there was a span of 14 bases. This CDR3 has 16 residues. Per the germline V gene, CDR1 is MNHNY and CDR2 is SVGAGI (reference sequence). The CDR3, as DNA: TGTGCCAGCAGTTCCCCCCCTGGGCTCAGCAATCAGCCCCAGCATTTT. As protein: CASSSPPGLSNQPQHF.

V is TRBV5-5 and J is TRBJ2-2; possibly TRBD1 for D (6 bases). The germline V and J ends were trimmed by 4 bases and 4 bases, with 17 bases remaining between them. Germline-derived CDR1 and CDR2 are SGHKS and YYEKEE (reference sequence). This CDR3 comprises 16 residues. The CDR3 DNA sequence: TGTGCCAGCAGCACTGGGGTCGGGACACCCACCGGGGAGCTGTTTTTT. Translation gives CASSTGVGTPTGELFF.

CDR3 nucleotide sequence: TGTGCCAGCAGCTTAGCAGAGGGTGAAGCTTTCTTT. It specifies CASSLAEGEAFF. The chain joins TRBV7-9 to TRBJ1-1; no definite D call. Trimming shortened V by 0 bases and J by 7 bases, and 6 bases separated the two germline ends. CDR1 and CDR2 from the germline V gene are SEHNR and FQNEAQ (reference sequence). The CDR3 sequence is 12 residues long.

This chain joins TRBV7-8 and TRBJ1-1, with 12 bases that match TRBD1. V gave up 3 bases and J gave up 7 bases; unmatched junction bases: 9. The germline V gene encodes CDR1 SGHVS and CDR2 FQNEAQ. The CDR3 extends over 16 amino acids. The CDR3 region is CASSFWGQGAPGEAFF. CDR3 in DNA: TGTGCCAGCAGCTTTTGGGGACAGGGGGCGCCCGGTGAAGCTTTCTTT.